Following are 12 T cell receptor beta chains from one sample sequenced in a study of T cells in localized non-small cell lung cancer. The protocol was immunoSEQ multiplex PCR, while the TCRdb copy is restricted to in-frame clones and leaves out a portion. The repertoire holds over 20,000 clones, with more than 65% as singletons. This specimen was peripheral blood, taken before any cancer treatment. The receptors derive from a man aged 35-75 years with stage III squamous cell lung carcinoma.

The V and J genes are TRBV5-5 and TRBJ2-5, with 8 bases identical to TRBD1. The V segment lost 4 bases and the J segment 2 bases; nucleotides outside the gene matches: 7. The CDR3 spans 15 residues. Germline-derived CDR1 and CDR2 are SGHKS and YYEKEE (reference sequence). The CDR3 reads CASSHEGDRQETQYF. CDR3 nucleotide sequence: TGTGCCAGCAGCCACGAGGGGGACAGGCAAGAGACCCAGTACTTC.

This clone was seen a handful of times. The CDR3 region is CASSLIYGGLAGGSYEQYF. The DNA of the CDR3 is TGTGCCAGCAGCTTAATCTATGGGGGACTAGCGGGAGGCTCCTACGAGCAGTACTTC. V gene TRBV11-2 combines with J gene TRBJ2-7; 15 nucleotides line up with TRBD2. Germline assignment: CDR1 SGHAT and CDR2 FQNNGV. The CDR3 spans 19 residues. The V segment lost 2 bases and the J segment 0 bases; nucleotides outside the gene matches: 8.

The rearrangement uses TRBV7-2 and TRBJ2-5; D is uncertain. The length of the CDR3 is 14 residues. The V end lost 2 bases, the J end lost 5 bases, and 12 bases lay between the germline ends. CDR1 SGHTA and CDR2 FQGNSA come from the germline V gene. CDR3 amino acids: CASSLSLPVETQYF. In DNA, the CDR3 is TGTGCCAGCAGCTTATCCTTACCTGTTGAGACCCAGTACTTC.

The V and J genes are TRBV5-1 and TRBJ2-1, with D possibly TRBD2 on 5 matching bases. V was shortened by 3 bases and J by 0 bases, with 13 bases between the two germline ends. The CDR3 consists of 16 residues. Germline V gene sequence: CDR1 SGHRS, CDR2 YFSETQ. CDR3 in amino acids: CASSSPGLSSYNEQFF. The CDR3 nucleotides are TGCGCCAGCAGCTCCCCTGGACTTAGCTCCTACAATGAGCAGTTCTTC.

This chain uses TRBV9 with TRBJ1-1; D is uncertain. V was shortened by 4 bases and J by 5 bases, with 12 bases between the two germline ends. The CDR3 length is 13 residues. From germline, CDR1 is SGDLS and CDR2 YYNGEE. The CDR3: CASSPLAGTEAFF. The CDR3 DNA is TGTGCCAGCAGCCCGCTGGCGGGGACTGAAGCTTTCTTT.

This chain joins TRBV12-5 and TRBJ1-5, with D unclear. The CDR3 has 14 residues. Trimming left V 0 bases short and J 3 bases short, with 6 bases between. Germline-derived CDR1 and CDR2 are LGHNT and FRNRAP. CDR3 bases: TGTGCTAGTGGTTTGGTAGAATACAATCAGCCCCAGCATTTT. Translation: CASGLVEYNQPQHF. The full variable domain, with the rest looked up from reference TRBV12-5 and TRBJ1-5, is DARVTQTPRHKVTEMGQEVTMRCQPILGHNTVFWYRQTMMQGLELLAYFRNRAPLDDSGMPKDRFSAEMPDATLATLKIQPSEPRDSAVYFCASGLVEYNQPQHFGDGTRLSIL.

The chain recombines TRBV19 with TRBJ2-1; TRBD1 might be the D (6 bases). Germline CDR1 reads LNHDA; CDR2 reads SQIVND (reference sequence). With 6 bases removed from V and 3 bases from J, the gap between germline ends came to 12 bases. The CDR3 sequence is 14 residues long. The CDR3 here is CASSLQGSYNEQFF. The CDR3 region has the DNA TGTGCCAGTAGCCTACAGGGAAGCTACAATGAGCAGTTCTTC.

This chain joins TRBV6-5 and TRBJ2-5, with D perhaps matching TRBD1 (7 bases). Trimming cost V 8 bases and J 1 base, with 14 bases left between them. This CDR3 comprises 14 residues. The germline V gene encodes CDR1 MNHEY and CDR2 SVGAGI. The CDR3: CASRRDSSQETQYF. CDR3 in DNA: TGTGCCAGCCGGCGGGACAGCTCCCAAGAGACCCAGTACTTC.

The chain combines TRBV30 with TRBJ1-2, with 10 bases aligning to TRBD1. This CDR3 region has 14 residues. V shed 0 bases, J shed 8 bases, and the junction held 6 bases outside the gene matches. Germline V gives CDR1 GTSNPN, CDR2 SVGIG (reference sequence). The CDR3: CAWSVRGTGAGYTF. DNA of the CDR3: TGTGCCTGGAGTGTACGGGGGACAGGGGCCGGCTACACCTTC.

The chain couples TRBV10-1 to TRBJ1-4; no clear D gene. This CDR3 spans 13 amino acids. Trimming pared 3 bases from V and 4 bases from J, leaving 6 bases between. Germline assignment: CDR1 WNHNN and CDR2 SYGVQD (reference sequence). CDR3 region: CASSDGFNEKLFF. The CDR3, as DNA: TGCGCCAGCAGTGATGGGTTTAATGAAAAACTGTTTTTT.

This clone was detected a few times. J is TRBJ2-3 and V is TRBV18; D is perhaps TRBD1 (5 bases). The V gene lost 1 base and the J gene lost 5 bases, with 13 bases spanning the gap. The CDR3 sequence is 15 residues long. Germline lookup yields CDR1 KGHSH and CDR2 LQKENI. CDR3 bases: TGTGCCAGCTCACCACTAGGACATGAAGGAGATACGCAGTATTTT. It is translated as CASSPLGHEGDTQYF.

V gene TRBV9 combines with J gene TRBJ2-3; D unclear. V shed 0 bases and J shed 6 bases, with 11 bases lying between them. The CDR3 spans 14 residues. Germline V lookup: CDR1 SGDLS, CDR2 YYNGEE. The DNA for the CDR3 is TGTGCCAGCAGCGTAGATGGCCTAGGGGATACGCAGTATTTT. This sequence encodes CASSVDGLGDTQYF.